The 16 T cell receptor beta chains reported below all come from one sample, sequenced in a study of CD8+ T cells in alopecia areata. Stated treatment: oral pan-JAK inhibitor, 5-10 mg twice daily. In each case, RNA was isolated and then reverse transcribed into cDNA as the sequencing template. TCRdb keeps only in-frame clones here, not all; method: immunoSEQ multiplex PCR. The sample has fewer than 200,000 clones; 50% to 65% are singletons. Here the sequenced sample was CD4+ T cells sorted from blood, taken at week 24, from a patient treated with tofacitinib. These receptors originate from a human donor with alopecia areata.

The chain couples TRBV5-1 to TRBJ1-2, with 8 bases aligning to TRBD1. CDR3 size: 13 residues. CDR1 SGHRS and CDR2 YFSETQ come from the germline V gene. Trimming at V came to 3 bases and at J to 6 bases, leaving 4 bases not matched to a gene. The DNA for the CDR3 is TGCGCCAGCAGCTCCGGACAGGGTAATGGCTACACCTTC. It is translated as CASSSGQGNGYTF.

The chain recombines TRBV11-2 with TRBJ2-2; perhaps TRBD1 as D (5 bases). The CDR3 runs to 14 residues. Trimming removed 0 bases from V and 4 bases from J, with 6 bases in between. Germline-derived CDR1 and CDR2 are SGHAT and FQNNGV. The CDR3 sequence is CASSLEGATGELFF. Here the CDR3 DNA reads TGTGCCAGCAGCTTAGAAGGGGCCACCGGGGAGCTGTTTTTT. Based on the CDR3 plus reference TRBV11-2 and TRBJ2-2, the full variable domain is EAGVAQSPRYKIIEKRQSVAFWCNPISGHATLYWYQQILGQGPKLLIQFQNNGVVDDSQLPKDRFSAERLKGVDSTLKIQPAKLEDSAVYLCASSLEGATGELFFGEGSRLTVL.

The chain couples TRBV6-5 to TRBJ1-4; D uncertain. Germline-derived CDR1 and CDR2 are MNHEY and SVGAGI. V was trimmed by 6 bases and J by 0 bases, leaving 11 bases between them. The CDR3 is 15 residues long. The CDR3 sequence is CASRARLATNEKLFF. In DNA form, the CDR3 reads TGTGCCAGCAGGGCTCGACTTGCAACTAATGAAAAACTGTTTTTT.

A few counts support this clone. DNA of the CDR3: TGCAGCGTTGCTAGCGGGGGGGCCCACGAGCAGTACTTC. Its protein product is CSVASGGAHEQYF. The rearrangement joins TRBV29-1 to TRBJ2-7; 12 bases agree with TRBD2. The CDR3 has 13 amino acids. In germline, CDR1 is SQVTM, CDR2 ANQGSEA. Germline trimming cut 4 bases from V and 5 bases from J; bases unmatched to any gene: 3.

This clone was counted between two and nine times. The chain has TRBV5-6 and TRBJ2-7; 8 nucleotides agree with TRBD2. CDR1 and CDR2 (germline): SGHDT, YYEEEE. CDR3 length: 15 amino acids. With V trimmed by 1 base and J by 3 bases, 6 bases remained unmatched. CDR3 loop: CASSLLAGQVYEQYF. The CDR3, as DNA: TGTGCCAGCAGCTTGTTAGCGGGACAAGTCTACGAGCAGTACTTC.

This clone was counted many times. CDR3 protein: CAVEAAPTDTQYF. The CDR3 coding sequence is TGTGCCGTCGAGGCGGCGCCCACAGATACGCAGTATTTT. The V gene is TRBV10-3, the J gene TRBJ2-3, with D hard to call. V lost 11 bases, J lost 2 bases, and 14 bases lay in between. CDR3 length equals 13 residues. CDR1 is ENHRY and CDR2 is SYGVKD in the germline V gene.

This clone was counted only a few times. The DNA of the CDR3 is TGCGCCAGCAGTCAAGAAGGACCGGCGTACTATGGCTACACCTTC. Translated: CASSQEGPAYYGYTF. The chain combines TRBV23-1 with TRBJ1-2; D unresolved. TRBV23-1 is an ORF; its function is uncertain. The CDR3 spans 15 residues. V lost 2 bases, J lost 3 bases, and 13 bases lay in between.

This chain connects TRBV5-1 to TRBJ1-2; D is perhaps TRBD1 (6 bases). V was trimmed by 4 bases and J by 2 bases, leaving 9 bases between them. CDR1 is SGHRS and CDR2 is YFSETQ in the germline V gene. The CDR3 is 13 amino acids. CDR3 bases: TGCGCCAGCAGCGGACAGCACAACTATGGCTACACCTTC. This codes for CASSGQHNYGYTF.

The chain has TRBV5-1 and TRBJ1-2; 7 nucleotides agree with TRBD1. The CDR3 spans 14 residues. Germline loops: CDR1 SGHRS, CDR2 YFSETQ. The ends lost 0 bases at V and 3 bases at J; junction bases unmatched: 2. The DNA of the CDR3 is TGCGCCAGCAGCTTGGCCGGACAGGACTATGGCTACACCTTC. This sequence encodes CASSLAGQDYGYTF.

This sequence joins TRBV7-9 and TRBJ2-6; D perhaps matches TRBD2 (5 bases). V was shortened by 1 base and J by 0 bases, with 10 bases between the two germline ends. Germline loops: CDR1 SEHNR, CDR2 FQNEAQ (reference sequence). This CDR3 has 17 amino acids. CDR3 sequence (DNA): TGTGCCAGCAGCTTAGGGACTTCCCCCTCTGGGGCCAACGTCCTGACTTTC. Translated, it gives CASSLGTSPSGANVLTF.

The CDR3 DNA follows: TGCGCCAGCAGCTTGGGGGGGAATGCAGATACGCAGTATTTT. This gives the protein CASSLGGNADTQYF. J is TRBJ2-3 and V is TRBV5-1; D may correspond to TRBD1 or TRBD2 (5 bases each). V lost 0 bases to trimming and J lost 4 bases, with 9 bases between them. The V gene's germline CDR1 is SGHRS and CDR2 YFSETQ. The CDR3 is made up of 14 amino acids.

This clone was observed a handful of times. V usage is TRBV23-1 and J usage is TRBJ1-2, with 8 bases aligning to TRBD1. TRBV23-1 is recorded as an ORF, its role being uncertain. This CDR3 is 13 amino acids long. J gave up 7 bases and V 9 bases, and 10 bases lay outside the gene matches. The CDR3 sequence: CARDREGPGGYTF. As DNA, the CDR3 is TGCGCCAGGGACAGGGAGGGCCCCGGTGGCTACACCTTC.

The chain carries TRBV30 and TRBJ1-4; 7 positions agree with TRBD1. Trimming at V came to 1 base and at J to 11 bases, leaving 13 bases not matched to a gene. Germline CDR1 reads GTSNPN; CDR2 reads SVGIG (reference sequence). This CDR3 has 15 residues. The CDR3, as DNA: TGTGCCTGGAGTGCCACCGGGACAGCGATAATGAAACTGTTTTTT. Encoded protein: CAWSATGTAIMKLFF.

This chain links TRBV9 with TRBJ2-7; weak D call: TRBD1 (5 bases). The CDR3 consists of 15 residues. Germline V gene lookup returns CDR1 SGDLS and CDR2 YYNGEE. Trimming shortened V by 0 bases and J by 0 bases, and 10 bases separated the two germline ends. The CDR3 loop reads CASSVADTRSYEQYF. In nucleotides, the CDR3 is TGTGCCAGCAGCGTAGCGGACACACGCTCCTACGAGCAGTACTTC.

V gene TRBV2 combines with J gene TRBJ2-1; TRBD1 agrees at 9 bases. The CDR3 contains 15 residues. Germline V lookup: CDR1 SNHLY, CDR2 FYNNEI. The J segment lost 3 bases and the V segment lost 4 bases, leaving 4 bases of the junction unmatched. The CDR3 bases are TGTGCCAGCAGTGTTACGGGACAGGGCTACAATGAGCAGTTCTTC. Translated: CASSVTGQGYNEQFF.

The rearrangement uses TRBV4-1 and TRBJ2-7; the match to TRBD2 covers 8 bases. Germline CDR1 MGHRA, CDR2 YSYEKL. This CDR3 has 16 amino acids. The ends lost 1 base at V and 4 bases at J; junction bases unmatched: 9. The CDR3 protein is CASSQVLGLAFYEQYF. The CDR3 bases are TGCGCCAGCAGCCAAGTGCTAGGACTAGCTTTTTACGAGCAGTACTTC.